The 23 T cell receptor beta chains below were found in one sample sequenced in a study of beta chain features in type 1 diabetes (dated by TCRdb to the late 2010s). General conclusions and limits of the study: A moderate but significant shortening of TCRB CDR3 length was observed in type 1 diabetes patients in all four CD4+ subsets.

The receptor library was made with the immunoSEQ multiplex PCR assay. All of the isolated RNA was reverse transcribed with the High Capacity cDNA Reverse Transcription Kit, so expressed TCRB transcripts were sequenced. TCRdb mirrors the immuneACCESS table, restricted to in-frame sequences. Some clones are absent from its copies; in checked studies, under half trace to an unresolved V gene, and the reason for the others is unknown. This sample gives 150,000 to 200,000 clones in total; over 55% of them show up just once. The ten biggest clones cover nearly 0.09% of the sample. Their target antigens are unknown. The sequenced sample consisted of naive CD4+ T cells from blood. Per the publication, the cell subset or site label means: true naive CD4+ T cells. The receptors here all came from a man aged 30 to 45 with type 1 diabetes.

The chain is built from TRBV30 and TRBJ2-5, with D unclear. Trimming took off 2 bases at V and 6 bases at J, with 10 bases between the two ends. Germline values: CDR1 GTSNPN, CDR2 SVGIG (reference sequence). The length of the CDR3 is 12 residues. As DNA, the CDR3 is TGTGCCTGGAGTCCCACTTCAAAGACCCAGTACTTC. Amino acid sequence: CAWSPTSKTQYF.

The rearrangement uses TRBV27 and TRBJ2-6; 7 bases map to TRBD2. Germline V lookup: CDR1 MNHEY, CDR2 SMNVEV (reference sequence). The CDR3 totals 13 residues. Unmatched junction bases numbered 9, after V lost 8 bases and J lost 11 bases. This CDR3 is CASSSGRVDVLTF. The CDR3 DNA sequence: TGTGCCAGCTCTAGCGGCAGGGTTGACGTCCTGACTTTC.

The chain joins TRBV6-1 to TRBJ2-5; TRBD1 matches at 8 bases. V was clipped by 6 bases and J by 5 bases; unmatched bases: 11. CDR3 length: 15 amino acids. Per germline, CDR1 MNHNS and CDR2 SASEGT. CDR3 coding DNA: TGTGCCAGCAGCCCAAGTCAGGGGGCTGGGGAGACCCAGTACTTC. This translates into CASSPSQGAGETQYF.

This clone showed up just a few times. The V and J genes are TRBV19 and TRBJ2-3; D uncertain. The V end lost 4 bases, the J end lost 4 bases, and 15 bases lay between the germline ends. The CDR3 sequence is 15 residues long. The germline gives CDR1 LNHDA, CDR2 SQIVND (reference sequence). CDR3 coding DNA: TGTGCCAGTAGTAGTCAGTCGGGCGGCTCAGATACGCAGTATTTT. Protein sequence: CASSSQSGGSDTQYF.

This chain joins TRBV7-2 and TRBJ1-2; 9 nucleotides align to TRBD1. V was clipped by 6 bases and J by 7 bases; unmatched bases: 9. CDR1 is SGHTA and CDR2 is FQGNSA in the germline V gene. The CDR3 loop spans 14 amino acids. CDR3: CASSGQGLLFGYTF. The DNA of the CDR3 is TGTGCCAGCAGTGGACAGGGGCTTTTGTTTGGCTACACCTTC.

The chain combines TRBV25-1 with TRBJ1-2, with D hard to call. Trimming cost V 4 bases and J 4 bases, with 10 bases left between them. This CDR3 spans 13 amino acids. The germline gives CDR1 MGHDK, CDR2 SYGVNS. The CDR3 nucleotides read TGTGCCAGCAGTGTGGCCGTTTCCTATGGCTACACCTTC. Translating it yields CASSVAVSYGYTF.

The CDR3 nucleotides are TGTGCCAGCAGTCCAGGGTCCCTGTTCGACGAGCAGTACTTC. Translation gives CASSPGSLFDEQYF. This chain uses TRBV6-6 with TRBJ2-7; D perhaps matches TRBD1 (5 bases). V dropped 5 bases and J dropped 5 bases, with 16 bases sitting between them. This CDR3 region has 14 residues. Germline CDR1 reads MNHNY; CDR2 reads SVGAGI (reference sequence).

The chain recombines TRBV30 with TRBJ1-2; D not resolved. Germline V gives CDR1 GTSNPN, CDR2 SVGIG (reference sequence). V lost 1 base, J lost 4 bases, and 10 bases lay in between. The CDR3 is 13 amino acids. The CDR3 bases are TGTGCCTGGAGTGGAACCAGCTCCTATGGCTACACCTTC. Its translation: CAWSGTSSYGYTF.

CDR3 nucleotide sequence: TGTGCCAGCAGCCTCCCCCGGACAGGGTGCAATCAGCCCCAGCATTTT. It specifies CASSLPRTGCNQPQHF. The genes are TRBV7-4 and TRBJ1-5, with 8 nucleotides matching TRBD1. The germline gives CDR1 SGHVT, CDR2 SQSDAQ. The CDR3 is 16 residues long. V shed 5 bases, J shed 2 bases, and the junction held 8 bases outside the gene matches.

This clone was recorded only once. The rearrangement links TRBV5-1 to TRBJ2-3; TRBD1 matches at 7 bases. Germline CDR1 and CDR2: SGHRS and YFSETQ. J gave up 2 bases and V 2 bases, and 5 bases lay outside the gene matches. This CDR3 has 15 amino acids. CDR3 sequence (DNA): TGCGCCAGCAGCTTAGGGACAGCGTACACAGATACGCAGTATTTT. Translation gives CASSLGTAYTDTQYF.

The chain combines TRBV28 with TRBJ2-7; weak D call: TRBD2 (5 bases). Germline V gene sequence: CDR1 MDHEN, CDR2 SYDVKM. V was shortened by 5 bases and J by 2 bases, with 13 bases between the two germline ends. The CDR3 has 14 residues. The DNA for the CDR3 is TGTGCCAGCAGTACGGGAACTTTAACCTACGAGCAGTACTTC. It codes for CASSTGTLTYEQYF. The whole variable domain, remainder taken from reference TRBV28 and TRBJ2-7, is DVKVTQSSRYLVKRTGEKVFLECVQDMDHENMFWYRQDPGLGLRLIYFSYDVKMKEKGDIPEGYSVSREKKERFSLILESASTNQTSMYLCASSTGTLTYEQYFGPGTRLTVT.

The chain has TRBV25-1 and TRBJ1-2, with TRBD1 matching 12 bases. V lost 8 bases to trimming and J lost 11 bases; unmatched junction nucleotides: 6. CDR3 length: 12 amino acids. Germline V gives CDR1 MGHDK, CDR2 SYGVNS. The CDR3 reads CASSGTGGGYTF. As DNA, the CDR3 is TGTGCCAGCTCCGGGACAGGGGGCGGGTACACCTTC.

To note about this clone: This same CDR3 is encoded by further DNA sequences in the sample. This chain uses TRBV11-2 with TRBJ2-3; D gene ambiguous. The CDR3 has 13 amino acids. CDR1 and CDR2 (germline): SGHAT, FQNNGV. V was clipped by 0 bases and J by 1 base, with 2 bases between them. CDR3 sequence (DNA): TGTGCCAGCAGCTTAGACCGCACAGATACGCAGTATTTT. Its protein product is CASSLDRTDTQYF.

This clone was recorded once. This rearrangement joins TRBV6-1 to TRBJ2-4; no reliable D call. The V gene's germline CDR1 is MNHNS and CDR2 SASEGT. V lost 0 bases and J 3 bases, leaving 6 bases between the germline ends. The CDR3 spans 14 residues. CDR3 DNA sequence: TGTGCCAGCAGTGAAGCATGGGACAAAAACATTCAGTACTTC. This codes for CASSEAWDKNIQYF.

This rearrangement joins TRBV7-6 to TRBJ2-5; TRBD1 matches 10 bases. The tail of the sequence fits TRBJ2-7 better, so the J call may be wrong. The CDR3 covers 14 residues. Germline values: CDR1 SGHVS, CDR2 FNYEAQ. CDR3 bases: TGTGCCAGCAGCCAGGACAGGGGGAGATACGAGCAGTACTTC. Translation: CASSQDRGRYEQYF.

V is TRBV18 and J is TRBJ1-1, with D uncertain. CDR3 length: 13 residues. Per germline, CDR1 KGHSH and CDR2 LQKENI. V was trimmed by 0 bases and J by 3 bases, leaving 5 bases between them. The DNA for the CDR3 is TGTGCCAGCTCACCACCAGTTGACACTGAAGCTTTCTTT. Encoded protein: CASSPPVDTEAFF. Using reference TRBV18 and TRBJ1-1 for the parts outside the CDR3, the full variable domain is NAGVMQNPRHLVRRRGQEARLRCSPMKGHSHVYWYRQLPEEGLKFMVYLQKENIIDESGMPKERFSAEFPKEGPSILRIQQVVRGDSAAYFCASSPPVDTEAFFGQGTRLTVV.

V gene TRBV7-2 combines with J gene TRBJ2-3; D may be TRBD2 (7 bases). Germline V gene data show CDR1 as SGHTA and CDR2 as FQGNSA. The CDR3 is made up of 14 amino acids. The V gene lost 5 bases and the J gene lost 6 bases, with 15 bases spanning the gap. The CDR3 region is CASSHGGPRDTQYF. In DNA, the CDR3 is TGTGCCAGCAGCCACGGGGGGCCCAGGGATACGCAGTATTTT.

The V gene is TRBV30, the J gene TRBJ2-5; TRBD1 matches 8 bases. Unmatched junction bases numbered 1, after V lost 0 bases and J lost 1 base. This CDR3 region has 14 residues. Germline V gene data show CDR1 as GTSNPN and CDR2 as SVGIG (reference sequence). CDR3 protein: CAWSVGTGQETQYF. Here the CDR3 DNA reads TGTGCCTGGAGTGTGGGGACAGGCCAAGAGACCCAGTACTTC. The whole variable domain, filled in from reference TRBV30 and TRBJ2-5, reads SQTIHQWPATLVQPVGSPLSLECTVEGTSNPNLYWYRQAAGRGLQLLFYSVGIGQISSEVPQNLSASRPQDRQFILSSKKLLLSDSGFYLCAWSVGTGQETQYFGPGTRLLVL.

V is TRBV4-1 and J is TRBJ2-7, with 7 positions matching TRBD1. The V gene's germline CDR1 is MGHRA and CDR2 YSYEKL. This CDR3 is 15 amino acids long. V dropped 0 bases and J dropped 4; count of bases not matched to a gene: 6. In nucleotides, the CDR3 is TGCGCCAGCAGCCAAGATCTGAGCAGGGGGTACGAGCAGTACTTC. The encoded protein is CASSQDLSRGYEQYF.

The V and J genes are TRBV4-3 and TRBJ2-7, with D uncertain. V was clipped by 1 base and J by 4 bases, with 14 bases between them. In germline, CDR1 is LGHNA, CDR2 YSLEER. This CDR3 spans 15 amino acids. The CDR3 loop reads CASSQAFDSGYEQYF. The CDR3 coding sequence is TGCGCCAGCAGCCAAGCCTTCGATTCGGGTTACGAGCAGTACTTC.

The genes are TRBV9 and TRBJ2-1; tentatively, D is TRBD2 (6 bases). This CDR3 has 12 amino acids. V was pared by 0 bases and J by 13 bases, with 11 bases between. The germline V gene has CDR1 SGDLS and CDR2 YYNGEE. The CDR3 region is CASSVGGDRQFF. CDR3 DNA sequence: TGTGCCAGCAGCGTAGGCGGGGATCGCCAGTTCTTC.

This clone was counted a few times. Written as DNA, the CDR3 is TGTGCCAGCAGCGTTGGGGTTAGCGGGGCCGACAATGAGCAGTTCTTC. Translating gives CASSVGVSGADNEQFF. The chain employs TRBV9 and TRBJ2-1, with 8 bases fitting TRBD2. The ends lost 2 bases at V and 5 bases at J; junction bases unmatched: 9. The length of the CDR3 is 16 residues. Germline loops: CDR1 SGDLS, CDR2 YYNGEE. The full variable domain, in which reference TRBV9 and TRBJ2-1 provide the parts outside the CDR3, is DSGVTQTPKHLITATGQRVTLRCSPRSGDLSVYWYQQSLDQGLQFLIQYYNGEERAKGNILERFSAQQFPDLHSELNLSSLELGDSALYFCASSVGVSGADNEQFFGPGTRLTVL.

The chain has TRBV10-3 and TRBJ1-2; perhaps TRBD1 as D (6 bases). Germline V gene data show CDR1 as ENHRY and CDR2 as SYGVKD. With 5 bases removed from V and 1 base from J, the gap between germline ends came to 11 bases. This CDR3 is 14 amino acids long. This chain's CDR3 is CAISYREDNYGYTF. As DNA, the CDR3 is TGTGCCATCAGTTACAGGGAGGATAACTATGGCTACACCTTC.